This TCR beta chain was identified in a study of technical replicates of blood from a handful of donors. V shed 2 bases, J shed 7 bases, and the junction held 0 bases outside the gene matches. CDR3 length: 14 amino acids. Germline V gene data show CDR1 as MNHEY and CDR2 as SMNVEV (reference sequence). Sequenced by immunoSEQ multiplex PCR; TCRdb stores in-frame clones only, minus some. The sample carries 99,000 or so clones, 95% recorded once. The origin of this receptor is a human donor in good health. The sample was T cells isolated from PBMCs. The chain links TRBV27 to TRBJ2-5; TRBD2 aligns across 14 bases. The DNA of the CDR3 is TGTGCCAGCAGTTTAGGGACTAGCGGGAGGACCCAGTACTTC. It codes for CASSLGTSGRTQYF.